These T cell receptor beta chains were read from a single sample in a study of shared clonotypes between healthy human individuals. Sequencing used immunoSEQ multiplex PCR; TCRdb keeps in-frame clones, though not all of them. The repertoire holds about 2.4 million clones, with 85% to 95% as singletons. The source material was naive CD4+ T cells sorted from blood. These receptors came from a man between 18 and 29 years old in good health. CDR3s leave out the opening cysteine and the closing phenylalanine or tryptophan.

V gene	J gene	CDR3 protein
TRBV2	TRBJ2-2	ASSEGGPGELF
TRBV18	TRBJ1-1	ASSLGLTSLSNTEAF
TRBV10-3	TRBJ2-3	AISEPESTDTQY
TRBV14	TRBJ2-1	ASSLGGGRFYNEQF
TRBV10-3	TRBJ2-3	AITGRGDTQY
TRBV6-6	TRBJ1-6	ASSYGSDNSPLH
TRBV5-1	TRBJ2-7	ASSPGLWQY
TRBV2	TRBJ1-2	ASSEAINYGYT
TRBV15	TRBJ2-3	ATSSGQGSTDTQY
TRBV10-3	TRBJ1-2	AISGGEGLGYGYT
TRBV5-4	TRBJ2-5	ASSPGLAGGTGETQY
TRBV2	TRBJ2-3	ASLDDGLAQY
TRBV11-2	TRBJ1-2	ASSSNRGGHGYT
TRBV29-1	TRBJ2-5	SVGRGQGQTQY
TRBV2	TRBJ1-2	ASSVSRYGYT
TRBV11-1	TRBJ2-5	ASSSGFQETQY
TRBV28	TRBJ1-2	ASSLISRAVHNYGYT
TRBV28	TRBJ1-2	ASSRGRSNYGYT
TRBV21-1	TRBJ2-7	ASSKKAYEQY
TRBV4-1	TRBJ2-2	ASSHPQGRAGELF
TRBV7-2	TRBJ1-6	ASSRPGQVAVGLH
TRBV28	TRBJ2-7	ASSLWGPRNEQY
TRBV18	TRBJ1-5	ASSGQGKGPQH
TRBV7-3	TRBJ2-7	ASSPSTGGTEQY
TRBV5-4	TRBJ2-7	ASSLVAGYEQY
TRBV19	TRBJ2-2	ASSMGGTTGELF
TRBV15	TRBJ1-4	ATSRDLPGVGEKLF
TRBV14	TRBJ1-2	ASSRGLSYGYT
TRBV7-2	TRBJ2-5	ASSLGRETQY
TRBV14	TRBJ2-1	ASSQVVLAGGIGHEQF
TRBV18	TRBJ1-1	ASSQGTVNTEAF
TRBV7-9	TRBJ2-7	ASSSATTLGSSSGEQY
TRBV4-1	TRBJ2-2	ASSQVTGRRHTGELF